The present T cell receptor (beta chain) was sequenced within a study of T cells in localized non-small cell lung cancer. The protocol was immunoSEQ multiplex PCR, while the TCRdb copy is restricted to in-frame clones and leaves out a portion. The sample holds about 24,000 clones, around 87% seen once. The CDR3 runs 13 residues. CDR1 is SGHTA, CDR2 FQGNSA, per germline. The V gene lost 4 bases and the J gene lost 7 bases, with 13 bases spanning the gap. V and J are TRBV7-2 and TRBJ1-2, with D possibly TRBD1 on 5 matching bases. Sample: peripheral blood, taken before any cancer treatment. This clonotype originated in a male donor at least 60 years old with stage II squamous cell lung carcinoma. The CDR3 sequence: CASSSWGLGGYTF. CDR3 nucleotide sequence: TGTGCCAGCAGCTCGTGGGGACTAGGTGGCTACACCTTC. Filled out from reference TRBV7-2 and TRBJ1-2, the complete variable domain reads GAGVSQSPSNKVTEKGKDVELRCDPISGHTALYWYRQSLGQGLEFLIYFQGNSAPDKSGLPSDRFSAERTGGSVSTLTIQRTQQEDSAVYLCASSSWGLGGYTFGSGTRLTVV.